This TCR beta chain was found in a study of cytomegalovirus exposure and HLA in healthy donors. Study-wide results and limits: There were some public TCRs occurring in many donors, but most TCR sequences were rare. Clonal expansion, a later analysis showed, was greater in HLA-associated TCR beta chains than in equally common others.

The junction had 8 bases not matched to a gene; V was cut back by 4 bases and J by 6 bases. CDR3 length: 17 amino acids. Per the germline V gene, CDR1 is MNHEY and CDR2 is SMNVEV (reference sequence). Details on this clone: The antigen remains unidentified.

PCR was performed using 60 Vbeta and 13 Jbeta primers. Using immunoSEQ multiplex PCR, the repertoire was profiled, and TCRdb retains in-frame clones only, with some absent. This sample's table has about 54,000 clones. Sequenced input: PBMCs. This TCR derives from a woman aged 40 to 49 in good health and CMV-seronegative. J is TRBJ2-1 and V is TRBV27; 14 bases line up with TRBD2. For the CDR3, the DNA is TGTGCCAGCAGTTCTCCCCGACTAGCGGGGGGGTTCAATGAGCAGTTCTTC. Translating gives CASSSPRLAGGFNEQFF.